The 5 T cell receptor beta chains below come from one sample, sequenced in a study of beta chain features in type 1 diabetes. Reverse transcription of all isolated RNA meant that expressed TCRB transcripts were sequenced. The assay was immunoSEQ multiplex PCR, and TCRdb's table has in-frame clones only and misses some. Of around 430,000 clones in the sample, roughly 30% were seen once. Material for sequencing was naive CD4+ T cells from blood. The source of these receptors is a man aged 18-30 years in good health.

The table lists this clone with a few counts. This chain links TRBV9 with TRBJ2-2; 12 bases are shared with TRBD2. This CDR3 spans 17 amino acids. J gave up 1 base and V 1 base, and 2 bases lay outside the gene matches. Looked up from germline, CDR1 is SGDLS and CDR2 is YYNGEE. The CDR3 DNA reads as TGTGCCAGCAGCGTATCGGGACTAGCGGGGAACACCGGGGAGCTGTTTTTT. Amino acid sequence: CASSVSGLAGNTGELFF. Complete variable domain (other parts from reference TRBV9 and TRBJ2-2): DSGVTQTPKHLITATGQRVTLRCSPRSGDLSVYWYQQSLDQGLQFLIQYYNGEERAKGNILERFSAQQFPDLHSELNLSSLELGDSALYFCASSVSGLAGNTGELFFGEGSRLTVL.

CDR3 region: CATSSGQDTEWNTF. The CDR3 nucleotides read TGTGCCACCAGCAGCGGACAGGATACCGAGTGGAACACCTTC. V usage is TRBV15 and J usage is TRBJ1-2; 7 bases agree with TRBD1. This CDR3 has 14 residues. Germline-derived CDR1 and CDR2 are LNHNV and YYDKDF (reference sequence). V shed 3 bases, J shed 12 bases, and the junction held 13 bases outside the gene matches.

The rearrangement links TRBV9 to TRBJ2-2; tentative D call: TRBD1 (5 bases). The CDR3 consists of 16 residues. CDR1 and CDR2 (germline): SGDLS, YYNGEE. The V gene lost 0 bases and the J gene lost 0 bases, with 9 bases spanning the gap. DNA of the CDR3: TGTGCCAGCAGCGTAGCAGGCAGGGCGAACACCGGGGAGCTGTTTTTT. Its translation: CASSVAGRANTGELFF. Drawing the rest from reference TRBV9 and TRBJ2-2, the complete variable domain is DSGVTQTPKHLITATGQRVTLRCSPRSGDLSVYWYQQSLDQGLQFLIQYYNGEERAKGNILERFSAQQFPDLHSELNLSSLELGDSALYFCASSVAGRANTGELFFGEGSRLTVL.

This clone has a handful of counts. CDR3 nucleotide sequence: TGTGCCAGCAGCGACAGGGCAACTAATGAAAAACTGTTTTTT. Its translation is CASSDRATNEKLFF. The chain employs TRBV9 and TRBJ1-4, with D possibly matching TRBD1 (6 bases). The ends were cut back, 3 bases at V and 0 bases at J, with 6 bases in the middle. The CDR3 spans 14 residues. CDR1 is SGDLS and CDR2 is YYNGEE in the germline V gene.

CDR3 amino acids: CASSSGTRLTGELFF. CDR3 sequence (DNA): TGTGCCAGCAGCTCCGGGACCCGTCTCACCGGGGAGCTGTTTTTT. This sequence joins TRBV7-9 and TRBJ2-2; either TRBD1 or TRBD2 may fit D (5 bases each). Germline V gene lookup returns CDR1 SEHNR and CDR2 FQNEAQ (reference sequence). With 4 bases removed from V and 4 bases from J, the gap between germline ends came to 13 bases. There are 15 residues in the CDR3.